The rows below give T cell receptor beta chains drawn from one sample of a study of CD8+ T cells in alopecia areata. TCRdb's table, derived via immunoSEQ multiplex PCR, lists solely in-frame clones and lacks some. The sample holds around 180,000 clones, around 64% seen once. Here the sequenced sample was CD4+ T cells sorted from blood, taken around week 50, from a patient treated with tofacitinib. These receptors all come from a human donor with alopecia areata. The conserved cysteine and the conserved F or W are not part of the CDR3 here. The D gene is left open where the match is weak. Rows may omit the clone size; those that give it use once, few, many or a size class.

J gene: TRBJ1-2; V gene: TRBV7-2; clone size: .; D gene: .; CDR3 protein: ASTPWTENYGYT
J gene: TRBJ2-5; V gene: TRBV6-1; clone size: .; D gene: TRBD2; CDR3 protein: AVGGVLGETQY
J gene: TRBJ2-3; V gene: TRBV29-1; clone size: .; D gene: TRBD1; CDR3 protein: SVGAKTGGGTDTQY
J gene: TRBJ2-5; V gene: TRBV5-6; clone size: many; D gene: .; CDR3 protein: ASSRGPMGETQY
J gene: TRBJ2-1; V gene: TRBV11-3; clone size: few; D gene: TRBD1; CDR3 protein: ASSQGVANEQF
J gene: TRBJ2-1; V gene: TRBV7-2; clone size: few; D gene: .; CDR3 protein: ASSLELSSYNEQF
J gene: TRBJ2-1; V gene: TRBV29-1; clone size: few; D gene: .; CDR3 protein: SVEEDGYNEQF
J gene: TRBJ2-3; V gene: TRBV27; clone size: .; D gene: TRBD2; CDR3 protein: ASSFLLAGLTDTQY
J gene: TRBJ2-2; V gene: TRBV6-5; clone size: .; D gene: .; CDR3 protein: ASSYSSGQYTGELF
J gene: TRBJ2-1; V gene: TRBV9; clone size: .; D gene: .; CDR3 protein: ASSVEEGSIMSSYNEQF
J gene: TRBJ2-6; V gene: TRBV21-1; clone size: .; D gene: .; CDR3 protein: ASSKGQGVNSGANVLT
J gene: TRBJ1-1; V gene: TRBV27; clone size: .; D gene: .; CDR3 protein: ASSFPPHEAF
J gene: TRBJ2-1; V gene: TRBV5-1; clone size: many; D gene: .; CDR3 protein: ASSITSRNSNEQF
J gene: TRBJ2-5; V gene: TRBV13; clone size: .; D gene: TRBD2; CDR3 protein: ASSFPGGAGETQY
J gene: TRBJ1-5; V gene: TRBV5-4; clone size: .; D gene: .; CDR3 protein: ASSLNDQPQH
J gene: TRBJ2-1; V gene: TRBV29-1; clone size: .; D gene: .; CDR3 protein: SGKGGSANEQF
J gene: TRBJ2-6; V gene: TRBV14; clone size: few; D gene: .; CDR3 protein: ASSLGSGANVLT
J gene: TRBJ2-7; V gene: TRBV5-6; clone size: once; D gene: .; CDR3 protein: ASIRRSTSSYEQY
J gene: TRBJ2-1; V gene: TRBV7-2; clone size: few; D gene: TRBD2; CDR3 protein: ASSLMRLAGGRDEQF
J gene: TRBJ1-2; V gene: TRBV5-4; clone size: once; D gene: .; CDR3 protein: ASSPGLERVNYGYT
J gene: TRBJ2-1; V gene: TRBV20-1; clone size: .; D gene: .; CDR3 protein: SARGHNEQF
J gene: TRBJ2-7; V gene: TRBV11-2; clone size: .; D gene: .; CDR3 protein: ASSLDQGQY